The 23 T cell receptor beta chains below come from one sample, sequenced in a study of T-cell memory formation after mild COVID-19. TCRdb re-derived calls from the 5' RACE reads in MiXCR, one entry per CDR3 protein. Altogether roughly 130,000 distinct CDR3 sequences are present, approximately 6.3% being singletons, with the ten largest covering 2% to 2.5%. Sequencing input: PBMCs or a T cell subset sorted from them (not recorded which). The receptors were gathered from an adult woman who had mild COVID-19 (a few samples of this study predate the infection). Cell type and time point are not known.

This clonotype was observed many times. The chain joins TRBV7-2 to TRBJ1-3; 8 positions agree with TRBD1. Germline CDR1 SGHTA, CDR2 FQGNSA. The junction had 10 bases not matched to a gene; V was cut back by 5 bases and J by 4 bases. The CDR3 spans 16 residues. The CDR3 loop is CASSATGGGRGNTIYF. The CDR3 DNA reads TGTGCCAGCAGCGCTACAGGGGGTGGCAGAGGAAACACCATATATTTT.

This clonotype was observed at least ten times. CDR3 nucleotides: TGTGCCAGCACCTGGGGGACAGGGAACACCGGGGAGCTGTTTTTT. Encoded protein: CASTWGTGNTGELFF. This chain links TRBV12-3 or TRBV12-4 with TRBJ2-2; TRBD1 matches at 8 bases. Unmatched junction bases numbered 5, after V lost 7 bases and J lost 1 base. There are 15 residues in the CDR3.

Of note for this clonotype: The CDR3 end shows no conserved phenylalanine or tryptophan, and so a read error is likely. This chain links TRBV24-1 with TRBJ2-1; 7 positions agree with TRBD1. Germline V CDR1 and CDR2: KGHDR, SFDVKD. The CDR3 has 14 amino acids. V lost 3 bases, J lost 7 bases, and 5 bases stayed unmatched. This CDR3 reads CATSDPTGLNEQFL. CDR3 in DNA: TGTGCCACCAGTGATCCGACAGGGTTGAATGAGCAGTTCTTA.

This clonotype showed up just a few times. The V call is TRBV29-1, the J call TRBJ2-7; D remains unclear. Trimming removed 6 bases from V and 2 bases from J, with 8 bases in between. CDR3 size: 11 residues. Germline V gene sequence: CDR1 SQVTM, CDR2 ANQGSEA. CDR3 in DNA: TGCAGCGTCAGGAGTACCTACGAGCAGTACTTC. As protein: CSVRSTYEQYF.

This clonotype occurred many times. V and J are TRBV10-3 and TRBJ1-1; tentatively, D is TRBD1 (5 bases). Trimming pared 6 bases from V and 1 base from J, leaving 12 bases between. The CDR3 spans 14 residues. Germline CDR1 is ENHRY and CDR2 is SYGVKD. CDR3 sequence reads: CAIRGPGRNTEAFF. CDR3 in DNA: TGTGCCATCAGGGGGCCGGGCCGGAACACTGAAGCTTTCTTT.

This clonotype occurred a few times. The J gene is TRBJ2-3, the V gene TRBV10-3; D gene ambiguous. CDR1 and CDR2 from the germline V gene are ENHRY and SYGVKD. Trimming left V 5 bases short and J 0 bases short, with 9 bases between. The CDR3 length is 14 residues. The CDR3 spells CAISPAKSTDTQYF. In DNA, the CDR3 is TGTGCCATCAGTCCCGCCAAAAGCACAGATACGCAGTATTTT.

This chain joins TRBV24-1 and TRBJ2-1; D is possibly TRBD1 (5 bases). Germline CDR1 reads KGHDR; CDR2 reads SFDVKD. The CDR3 contains 16 residues. V was cut by 1 base and J by 4 bases, with 13 bases left in between. The CDR3 region has the DNA TGTGCCACCAGTGATTTCAACAGGTGGTTTTACAATGAGCAGTTCTTC. It yields the protein CATSDFNRWFYNEQFF.

There are many counts of this clonotype. The V call is TRBV20-1, the J call TRBJ2-1; no firm D call. V was cut by 4 bases and J by 1 base, with 5 bases left in between. The CDR3 extends over 12 amino acids. Germline V gene lookup returns CDR1 DFQATT and CDR2 SNEGSKA (reference sequence). CDR3 nucleotides: TGCAGTGCTACATTGTCCTACAATGAGCAGTTCTTC. This translates into CSATLSYNEQFF.

The rearrangement links TRBV7-9 to TRBJ2-2; D may be TRBD2 (6 bases). CDR1 is SEHNR, CDR2 FQNEAQ, per germline (reference sequence). The CDR3 is made up of 17 amino acids. V was clipped by 5 bases and J by 0 bases, with 16 bases between them. DNA of the CDR3: TGTGCCAGCAGCCCCCCGACTAGACGGTCGAACACCGGGGAGCTGTTTTTT. This sequence encodes CASSPPTRRSNTGELFF.

In its sample, this clonotype was seen a few times. The chain couples TRBV7-2 to TRBJ1-2; D is undetermined. The CDR3 sequence is 16 residues long. The ends were cut back, 3 bases at V and 4 bases at J, with 18 bases in the middle. Germline V gene sequence: CDR1 SGHTA, CDR2 FQGNSA. The CDR3 DNA is TGTGCCAGCAGCTTCGGGCGGTGGGGTGAAAGCTATGGCTACACCTTC. It translates to CASSFGRWGESYGYTF.

This clonotype was counted ten times or more. V and J are TRBV12-3 or TRBV12-4 and TRBJ2-3, with D possibly being TRBD1 or TRBD2 (5 bases each). CDR3 length: 14 amino acids. V was cut by 6 bases and J by 3 bases, with 13 bases left in between. The CDR3 DNA reads TGTGCCAGCAGCGGATCGGGACGAACAGATACGCAGTATTTT. Its translation is CASSGSGRTDTQYF.

This clonotype was counted only a few times. The J gene is TRBJ1-5, the V gene TRBV12-3 or TRBV12-4, with TRBD1 matching over 7 bases. The CDR3 has 14 residues. V was clipped by 5 bases and J by 4 bases; unmatched bases: 5. The chain's CDR3 is CASSQGQQNQPQHF. CDR3 in DNA: TGTGCCAGCAGTCAGGGACAGCAAAATCAGCCCCAGCATTTT.

This clonotype was seen a handful of times. The genes are TRBV19 and TRBJ1-2; no clear D. The CDR3 is made up of 12 amino acids. Germline lookup yields CDR1 LNHDA and CDR2 SQIVND (reference sequence). V shed 3 bases and J shed 8 bases, with 10 bases lying between them. In DNA form, the CDR3 reads TGTGCCAGTAGTATGGGAGGTACGGGCTACACCTTC. It yields the protein CASSMGGTGYTF.

The chain combines TRBV5-1 with TRBJ1-1; no reliable D call. Per germline, CDR1 SGHRS and CDR2 YFSETQ. The CDR3 covers 13 residues. V was cut by 0 bases and J by 6 bases, with 9 bases left in between. In nucleotides, the CDR3 is TGCGCCAGCAGCTTGGATGGCAGAGCTGAAGCTTTCTTT. Amino acids: CASSLDGRAEAFF. The variable domain in full, with the rest retrieved from reference TRBV5-1 and TRBJ1-1, is KAGVTQTPRYLIKTRGQQVTLSCSPISGHRSVSWYQQTPGQGLQFLFEYFSETQRNKGNFPGRFSGRQFSNSRSEMNVSTLELGDSALYLCASSLDGRAEAFFGQGTRLTVV.

This clonotype was seen more than once but under ten times. The CDR3 spells CASSHRRRGEETQYF. CDR3 coding DNA: TGTGCCAGCAGCCACCGGCGACGGGGGGAAGAGACCCAGTACTTC. This chain joins TRBV3-1 and TRBJ2-5; TRBD2 aligns across 7 bases. The CDR3 extends over 15 amino acids. Germline values: CDR1 LGHDT, CDR2 YNNKEL (reference sequence). V lost 3 bases to trimming and J lost 3 bases; unmatched junction nucleotides: 7.

The rearrangement links TRBV29-1 to TRBJ2-7, with 12 bases fitting TRBD2. The germline V gene encodes CDR1 SQVTM and CDR2 ANQGSEA. The trim removed 7 bases at V and 4 bases at J, leaving 8 bases unmatched. CDR3 length: 14 amino acids. The CDR3 nucleotides read TGCAGCGCCAACACTAGCGGGAGGCGGTACGAGCAGTACTTC. Translating it yields CSANTSGRRYEQYF.

The rearrangement uses TRBV7-9 and TRBJ2-1; TRBD1 matches at 8 bases. The CDR3 covers 15 residues. Germline values: CDR1 SEHNR, CDR2 FQNEAQ (reference sequence). J was trimmed by 5 bases and V by 5 bases; bases with no gene match: 8. CDR3 DNA: TGTGCCAGCAGCCTGACAGGGGCGGCGGACAATGAGCAGTTCTTC. Protein sequence: CASSLTGAADNEQFF.

The CDR3 here is CASSLRPGIQPQHF. CDR3 coding DNA: TGTGCCAGCAGTTTACGACCAGGGATTCAGCCCCAGCATTTT. V usage is TRBV12-3 or TRBV12-4 and J usage is TRBJ1-5; weak D call: TRBD1 (5 bases). Trimming took 2 bases from V and 6 from J, leaving 11 bases between them. The CDR3 is 14 residues long.

This clonotype showed up many times. This chain joins TRBV29-1 and TRBJ2-1; no clear D gene. Germline V gives CDR1 SQVTM, CDR2 ANQGSEA. This CDR3 has 12 amino acids. V lost 4 bases and J lost 6, with 10 bases in between. For the CDR3, the DNA is TGCAGCGTTGTCCATAGTCCCAATGAGCAGTTCTTC. This encodes CSVVHSPNEQFF.

This clonotype has a count of ten or more. The chain recombines TRBV7-6 with TRBJ2-7; TRBD1 aligns across 10 bases. Germline trimming cut 4 bases from V and 4 bases from J; bases unmatched to any gene: 13. Germline values: CDR1 SGHVS, CDR2 FNYEAQ. The CDR3 has 17 amino acids. The CDR3 loop reads CASSSRLGTGVWYEQYF. The CDR3 region has the DNA TGTGCCAGCAGCTCCCGACTCGGGACAGGGGTGTGGTACGAGCAGTACTTC.

The chain recombines TRBV19 with TRBJ1-2; maybe TRBD1 (6 bases). Germline V gives CDR1 LNHDA, CDR2 SQIVND (reference sequence). This CDR3 is built from 15 residues. V dropped 4 bases and J dropped 2 bases, with 14 bases sitting between them. The CDR3 nucleotides read TGTGCCAGTAGTACTAACAGGGCGGAGAACTATGGCTACACCTTC. This translates into CASSTNRAENYGYTF.

The chain uses TRBV5-1 and TRBJ2-1, with 9 positions matching TRBD1. V shed 6 bases, J shed 8 bases, and the junction held 9 bases outside the gene matches. The germline V gene has CDR1 SGHRS and CDR2 YFSETQ. This CDR3 contains 14 residues. DNA of the CDR3: TGCGCCAGCACTCGGGACAGGGAGGTTGATGAGCAGTTCTTC. Protein: CASTRDREVDEQFF.

This clonotype was seen ten or more times. The chain's CDR3 is CASSPYGMGDIQYF. As DNA, the CDR3 is TGTGCCAGCAGCCCGTACGGGATGGGGGACATTCAGTACTTC. This chain links TRBV12-3 or TRBV12-4 with TRBJ2-4; D assignment may be TRBD1 or TRBD2 (5 bases each). The CDR3 loop spans 14 amino acids. V dropped 6 bases and J dropped 8 bases, with 17 bases sitting between them.